The 20 T cell receptor beta chains below come from one sample, sequenced in a study of CD8 T cells in Susac syndrome. The RNA, roughly 0.5 to 1 ug, was put through reverse transcription using random hexamers. Using its own MiXCR run on the immunoSEQ multiplex PCR reads, TCRdb lists one record per CDR3 protein. The sample contains 70,000 or so distinct CDR3 sequences, 95% of which appear only once. The source material was CD8+ T cells from PBMCs. The receptor source for this set is a human donor in good health.

This clonotype was seen only a few times. Here the CDR3 reads CSTYRADSYEQYF. The CDR3 nucleotides are TGCAGTACTTACAGAGCGGACTCCTACGAGCAGTACTTC. V and J are TRBV20-1 and TRBJ2-7; D might be TRBD2 (5 bases). Germline loops: CDR1 DFQATT, CDR2 SNEGSKA (reference sequence). This CDR3 has 13 residues. The V and J ends lost 8 bases and 0 bases respectively, with 14 bases between them.

The chain carries TRBV12-3 or TRBV12-4 and TRBJ1-2; TRBD1 matches at 7 bases. CDR3 length: 14 amino acids. V gave up 0 bases and J gave up 8 bases; unmatched junction bases: 6. This CDR3 reads CASSLARRGNGYTF. CDR3 coding DNA: TGTGCCAGCAGTTTAGCGCGCAGGGGGAACGGCTACACCTTC.

The chain combines TRBV4-3 with TRBJ2-7, with D possibly called TRBD1 or TRBD2 (5 bases each). Germline values: CDR1 LGHNA, CDR2 YSLEER. V was trimmed by 6 bases and J by 7 bases, leaving 16 bases between them. The CDR3 consists of 13 residues. The CDR3 sequence is CASSGGLLEEQYV. CDR3 nucleotide sequence: TGCGCCAGCAGTGGGGGTTTACTTGAGGAGCAGTACGTC.

The CDR3, as DNA: TGCGCCAGCAGCCAAGTTTACCCCCCATTACAGCGCACAGATACGCAGTATTTT. Translation: CASSQVYPPLQRTDTQYF. The genes are TRBV4-1 and TRBJ2-3; no clear D gene. The V and J ends lost 1 base and 1 base respectively, with 18 bases between them. Germline lookup yields CDR1 MGHRA and CDR2 YSYEKL. CDR3 length equals 18 residues.

This chain uses TRBV4-2 with TRBJ2-5; D not certain. V lost 0 bases and J 4 bases, leaving 12 bases between the germline ends. CDR1 and CDR2 (germline): LGHNA, YNFKEQ. The CDR3 extends over 15 amino acids. CDR3 protein: CASSQDRALPETQYF. CDR3 DNA sequence: TGTGCCAGCAGCCAAGATCGGGCGCTTCCAGAGACCCAGTACTTC.

This chain connects TRBV25-1 to TRBJ2-7; D is unclear. The CDR3 runs to 11 residues. From germline, CDR1 is MGHDK and CDR2 SYGVNS. V lost 4 bases and J 3 bases, leaving 4 bases between the germline ends. CDR3 sequence reads: CASSGDYEQYF. The CDR3 bases are TGTGCCAGCAGTGGGGACTACGAGCAGTACTTC.

This sequence joins TRBV12-5 and TRBJ1-2; D ambiguous. Trimming removed 6 bases at V and 4 bases at J, with 15 bases between. The V gene's germline CDR1 is LGHNT and CDR2 FRNRAP. This CDR3 contains 14 residues. The chain's CDR3 is CASGLGSFGYGYTF. The CDR3 DNA reads TGTGCTAGTGGCCTCGGGTCGTTCGGCTATGGCTACACCTTC.

This chain uses TRBV9 with TRBJ2-2; TRBD2 matches 7 bases. J lost 7 bases, V lost 9 bases, and 9 bases had no gene match. The CDR3 is 13 amino acids. Germline V lookup: CDR1 SGDLS, CDR2 YYNGEE. DNA of the CDR3: TGTGCCACCTCTGCACTAGCGAGCGGGGAGCTGTTTTTT. The encoded protein is CATSALASGELFF.

This chain joins TRBV7-8 and TRBJ2-1; possible D gene TRBD2, 6 bases. CDR3 length: 17 residues. CDR1 SGHVS and CDR2 FQNEAQ come from the germline V gene. V dropped 1 base and J dropped 1 base, with 14 bases sitting between them. The CDR3 DNA sequence: TGTGCCAGCAGCTTAGACCCCCGGGGGAGATCCTACAATGAGCAGTTCTTC. This codes for CASSLDPRGRSYNEQFF.

The chain has TRBV7-3 and TRBJ2-7, with 8 bases matching TRBD1. Looked up from germline, CDR1 is SGHTA and CDR2 is FQGTGA. The CDR3 runs 15 residues. V was pared by 5 bases and J by 3 bases, with 9 bases of the junction left unmatched. The CDR3 DNA reads TGTGCCAGCAGCCCCGAGGACAGGGCTGGCTACGAGCAGTACTTC. This codes for CASSPEDRAGYEQYF.

This chain uses TRBV7-3 with TRBJ2-4; 9 nucleotides align to TRBD2. V was pared by 5 bases and J by 10 bases, with 15 bases of the junction left unmatched. CDR1 is SGHTA, CDR2 FQGTGA, per germline. The CDR3 has 16 residues. CDR3 amino acids: CASSPTSTTSGGIQYF. The CDR3 DNA reads TGTGCCAGCAGCCCAACCTCGACGACTAGCGGCGGTATTCAGTACTTC.

The rearrangement uses TRBV4-1 and TRBJ1-2; TRBD1 is a possible D gene (6 bases). CDR3 size: 15 residues. Germline values: CDR1 MGHRA, CDR2 YSYEKL. V gave up 0 bases and J gave up 3 bases, with 11 bases separating them. The CDR3 is CASSQDTGTHYGYTF. Here the CDR3 DNA reads TGCGCCAGCAGCCAAGATACAGGGACCCACTATGGCTACACCTTC.

V is TRBV24-1 and J is TRBJ1-1; unclear D gene. V was clipped by 7 bases and J by 2 bases, with 10 bases between them. The length of the CDR3 is 13 residues. CDR1 is KGHDR and CDR2 is SFDVKD in the germline V gene. CDR3 amino acids: CATRVGLNTEAFF. Here the CDR3 DNA reads TGTGCCACCAGGGTCGGGCTCAACACTGAAGCTTTCTTT.

This clonotype was detected only once. The CDR3 here is CASSQDLTGERYGYTF. Here the CDR3 DNA reads TGCGCCAGCAGCCAAGATCTGACAGGGGAACGGTATGGCTACACCTTC. The chain combines TRBV4-3 with TRBJ1-2, with 8 bases matching TRBD1. CDR1 is LGHNA, CDR2 YSLEER, per germline. This CDR3 contains 16 residues. V trimming: 0 bases; J trimming: 5 bases; junction bases outside the gene matches: 8.

The rearrangement uses TRBV28 and TRBJ2-6, with no clear D. Per germline, CDR1 MDHEN and CDR2 SYDVKM. Trimming left V 3 bases short and J 1 base short, with 4 bases between. This CDR3 has 14 amino acids. The CDR3 loop is CASSFKSGANVLTF. As DNA, the CDR3 is TGTGCCAGCAGTTTTAAGTCTGGGGCCAACGTCCTGACTTTC. The entire variable domain, with the rest obtained from reference TRBV28 and TRBJ2-6, is as follows: DVKVTQSSRYLVKRTGEKVFLECVQDMDHENMFWYRQDPGLGLRLIYFSYDVKMKEKGDIPEGYSVSREKKERFSLILESASTNQTSMYLCASSFKSGANVLTFGAGSRLTVL.

CDR3 amino acids: CASSYDRERDLYNEQFF. CDR3 nucleotide sequence: TGTGCCAGCAGTTACGACAGGGAACGAGACCTCTACAATGAGCAGTTCTTC. The V and J genes are TRBV6-2 or TRBV6-3 and TRBJ2-1; the match to TRBD1 covers 7 bases. V shed 2 bases, J shed 3 bases, and the junction held 10 bases outside the gene matches. Looked up from germline, CDR1 is MNHEY and CDR2 is SVGEGT. This CDR3 is built from 17 residues.

This clonotype was picked up one time. The chain employs TRBV5-1 and TRBJ2-7, with D possibly being TRBD2 (5 bases). CDR3 size: 13 residues. The germline CDR1 and CDR2 sequences are SGHRS and YFSETQ. V lost 8 bases and J lost 4, with 16 bases in between. CDR3 sequence reads: CASHTGSSYEQYF. DNA of the CDR3: TGCGCCAGTCATACTGGGAGTTCGTACGAGCAGTACTTC.

V gene TRBV7-9 combines with J gene TRBJ1-3, with D possibly matching TRBD1 (6 bases). V lost 5 bases to trimming and J lost 1 base, with 18 bases between them. This CDR3 is built from 17 residues. CDR1 SEHNR and CDR2 FQNEAQ come from the germline V gene (reference sequence). Here the CDR3 reads CASSPRQASDSGNTIYF. For the CDR3, the DNA is TGTGCCAGCAGCCCTAGACAGGCGAGCGATTCTGGAAACACCATATATTTT.

V is TRBV7-9 and J is TRBJ1-1, with a weak D call TRBD1 (5 bases). CDR3 size: 12 residues. Germline CDR1 is SEHNR and CDR2 is FQNEAQ (reference sequence). V lost 5 bases to trimming and J lost 8 bases, with 12 bases between them. DNA for the CDR3: TGTGCCAGCAGCCCCCAGACAGCAGAAGCTTTCTTT. Protein sequence: CASSPQTAEAFF.

The genes are TRBV18 and TRBJ2-4; possibly TRBD1 for D (6 bases). V lost 6 bases, J lost 10 bases, and 13 bases lay in between. The CDR3 sequence is 12 residues long. In germline, CDR1 is KGHSH, CDR2 LQKENI. CDR3 nucleotide sequence: TGTGCCAGCTCCCCGGGACAATGGATTCAGTACTTC. This encodes CASSPGQWIQYF.